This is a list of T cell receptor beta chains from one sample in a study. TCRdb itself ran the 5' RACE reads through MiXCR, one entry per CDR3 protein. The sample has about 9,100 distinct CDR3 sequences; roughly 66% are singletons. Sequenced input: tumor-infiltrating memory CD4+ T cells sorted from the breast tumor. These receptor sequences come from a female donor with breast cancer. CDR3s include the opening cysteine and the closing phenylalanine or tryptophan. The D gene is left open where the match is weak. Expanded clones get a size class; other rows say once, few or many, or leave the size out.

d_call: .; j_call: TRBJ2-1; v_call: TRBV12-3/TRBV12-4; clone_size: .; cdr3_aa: CASSFLVSNNEQFF; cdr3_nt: TGTGCCAGCAGTTTTCTAGTTTCCAACAATGAGCAGTTCTTC
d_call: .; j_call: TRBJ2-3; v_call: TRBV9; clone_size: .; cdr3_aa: CASSPWGTDTQYF; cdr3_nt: TGTGCCAGCAGCCCCTGGGGCACAGATACGCAGTATTTT
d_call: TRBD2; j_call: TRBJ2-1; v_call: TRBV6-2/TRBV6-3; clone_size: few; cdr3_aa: CASRDYYNEQFF; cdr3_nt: TGTGCCAGTCGGGACTACTACAATGAGCAGTTCTTC
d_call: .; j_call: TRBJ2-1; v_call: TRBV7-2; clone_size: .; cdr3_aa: CASRSRRQGEQFF; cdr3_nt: TGTGCCAGCAGGTCCAGGAGGCAGGGAGAGCAGTTCTTC
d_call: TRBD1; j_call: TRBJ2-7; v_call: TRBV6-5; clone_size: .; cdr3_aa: CASSRAPTGSYEQYF; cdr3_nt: TGTGCCAGCAGTCGGGCCCCGACAGGGTCCTACGAGCAGTACTTC
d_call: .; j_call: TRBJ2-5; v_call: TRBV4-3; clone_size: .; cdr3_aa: CASSQPGAPLLGTQYF; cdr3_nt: TGCGCCAGCAGCCAACCGGGAGCGCCCCTCTTGGGGACCCAGTACTTC
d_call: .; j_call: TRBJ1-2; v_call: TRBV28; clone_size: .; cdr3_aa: CASSFGFSLNF; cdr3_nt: TGTGCCAGCAGTTTCGGTTTTTCTCTAAACTTC
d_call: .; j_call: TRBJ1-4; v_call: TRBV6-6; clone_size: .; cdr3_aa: CASSTPGSEKLFF; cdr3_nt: TGTGCCAGCAGTACCCCCGGCAGTGAAAAACTGTTTTTT
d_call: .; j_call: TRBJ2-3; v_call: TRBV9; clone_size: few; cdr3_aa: CASQPRGADTQYF; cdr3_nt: TGTGCCAGCCAGCCGCGAGGGGCAGATACGCAGTATTTT
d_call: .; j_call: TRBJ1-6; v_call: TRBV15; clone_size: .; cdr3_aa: CATSRGAGDSPLHF; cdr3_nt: TGTGCCACCAGCAGAGGGGCAGGGGATTCACCCCTCCACTTT
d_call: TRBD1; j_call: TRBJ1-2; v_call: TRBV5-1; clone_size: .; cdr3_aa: CASSRDRGRGGYTF; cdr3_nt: TGCGCCAGCAGCCGGGACAGGGGAAGAGGTGGCTACACCTTC
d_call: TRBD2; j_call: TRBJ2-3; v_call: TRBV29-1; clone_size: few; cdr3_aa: CSVTAFEGGTGFTDTQYF; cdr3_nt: TGCAGCGTCACTGCCTTTGAGGGAGGGACCGGGTTTACAGATACGCAGTATTTT
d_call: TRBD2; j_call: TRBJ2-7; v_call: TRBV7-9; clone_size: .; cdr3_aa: CASSQSGTNNEQYF; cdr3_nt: TGTGCCAGCAGCCAATCCGGGACTAACAATGAGCAGTACTTC
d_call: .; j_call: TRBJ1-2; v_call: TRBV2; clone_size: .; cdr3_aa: CASSAWDGYTF; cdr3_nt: TGTGCCAGCAGCGCCTGGGATGGCTACACCTTC
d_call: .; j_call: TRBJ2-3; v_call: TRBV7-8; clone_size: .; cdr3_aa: CASSLWDTDTQYF; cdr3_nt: TGTGCCAGCAGCTTATGGGATACAGATACGCAGTATTTT
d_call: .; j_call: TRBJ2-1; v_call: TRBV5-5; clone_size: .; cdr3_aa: CASSLGQATYNEQFF; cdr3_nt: TGTGCCAGCAGCTTGGGACAGGCAACTTACAATGAGCAGTTCTTC
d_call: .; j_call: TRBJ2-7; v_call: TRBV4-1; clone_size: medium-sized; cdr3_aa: CASSQEASYEQYF; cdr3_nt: TGCGCCAGCAGCCAAGAAGCCAGCTACGAGCAGTACTTC
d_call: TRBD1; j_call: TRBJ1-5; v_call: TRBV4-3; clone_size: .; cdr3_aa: CASSQEVSGGQPQHF; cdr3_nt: TGCGCCAGCAGCCAAGAGGTGTCAGGGGGTCAGCCCCAGCATTTT
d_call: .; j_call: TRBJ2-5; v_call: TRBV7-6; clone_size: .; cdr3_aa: CASSLVGRGPNNQYF; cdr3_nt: TGTGCCAGCAGCTTAGTAGGGCGGGGCCCTAATAACCAGTACTTC
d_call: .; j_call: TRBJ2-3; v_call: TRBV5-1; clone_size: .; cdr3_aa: CASSAAFTGGTDTQYF; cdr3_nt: TGCGCCAGCAGCGCAGCCTTCACAGGAGGCACAGATACGCAGTATTTT
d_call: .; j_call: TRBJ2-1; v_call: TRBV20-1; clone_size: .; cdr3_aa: CSALEGGSYNEQFF; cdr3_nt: TGCAGTGCCCTAGAGGGGGGCTCGTACAATGAGCAGTTCTTC
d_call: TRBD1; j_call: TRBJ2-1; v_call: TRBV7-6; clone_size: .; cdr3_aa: CASSRPDRGRHEQFF; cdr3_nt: TGTGCCAGCAGCCGTCCGGACAGGGGGAGACATGAGCAGTTCTTC
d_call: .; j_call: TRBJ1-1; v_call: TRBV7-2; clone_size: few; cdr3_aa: CASSLEGGGDTEAFF; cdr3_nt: TGTGCCAGCAGCTTAGAAGGGGGGGGAGACACTGAAGCTTTCTTT
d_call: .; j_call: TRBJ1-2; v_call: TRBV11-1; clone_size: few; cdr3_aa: CASSQDSLYGYTF; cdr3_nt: TGTGCCAGCAGCCAAGACTCTTTGTATGGCTACACCTTC
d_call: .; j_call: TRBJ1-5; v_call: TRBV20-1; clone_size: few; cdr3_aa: CSARVPGQLGTQHF; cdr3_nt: TGCAGTGCTAGGGTCCCCGGGCAACTAGGGACCCAGCATTTT
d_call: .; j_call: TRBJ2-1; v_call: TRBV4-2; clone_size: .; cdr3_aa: CASSRPEFSEQFF; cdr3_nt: TGTGCCAGCAGCCGCCCTGAGTTTTCTGAGCAGTTCTTC
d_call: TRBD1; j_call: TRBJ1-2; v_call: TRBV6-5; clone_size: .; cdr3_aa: CASSYDRDDGYTF; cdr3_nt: TGTGCCAGCAGTTACGACAGGGATGATGGCTACACCTTC
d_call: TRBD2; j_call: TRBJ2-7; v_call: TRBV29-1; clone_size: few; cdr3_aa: CSVLGLAGLSYEQYF; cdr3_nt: TGCAGCGTCCTGGGACTAGCGGGACTCTCCTACGAGCAGTACTTC
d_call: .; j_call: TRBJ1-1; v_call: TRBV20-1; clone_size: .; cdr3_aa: CSVTREGVTEAFF; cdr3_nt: TGCAGTGTCACGAGAGAGGGGGTCACTGAAGCTTTCTTT
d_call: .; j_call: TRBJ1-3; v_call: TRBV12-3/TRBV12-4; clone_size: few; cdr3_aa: CASNPDRTVSGNTIYF; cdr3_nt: TGTGCCAGCAATCCTGACCGGACGGTCTCTGGAAACACCATATATTTT